One and the same sample provided the 20 T cell receptor beta chains below, sequenced in a study of blood T cell repertoires in COVID-19. Sequencing was performed with immunoSEQ multiplex PCR; in TCRdb, only in-frame clones are kept and a portion is missing. This sample has 60,000 or so clones, with around 87% found just once. Sequencing input: peripheral blood. The receptors originated from a man aged 55 to 70 with acute or convalescent COVID-19.

The gene calls are TRBV5-6 and TRBJ2-3; possible D gene TRBD1, 5 bases. Germline-derived CDR1 and CDR2 are SGHDT and YYEEEE. Trimming shortened V by 2 bases and J by 0 bases, and 10 bases separated the two germline ends. The CDR3 is 15 amino acids. CDR3: CASSLGQLSTDTQYF. The CDR3 region has the DNA TGTGCCAGCAGCTTAGGACAACTAAGCACAGATACGCAGTATTTT.

V gene TRBV19 combines with J gene TRBJ1-2; 10 positions match TRBD1. This CDR3 comprises 15 residues. V lost 8 bases and J lost 5; bases outside the gene matches: 11. Germline V lookup: CDR1 LNHDA, CDR2 SQIVND (reference sequence). CDR3 sequence reads: CASQRGTGEDYGYTF. The DNA of the CDR3 is TGTGCCAGTCAGAGGGGGACAGGGGAGGATTATGGCTACACCTTC.

The gene calls are TRBV5-5 and TRBJ2-7; 8 bases align to TRBD1. Per the germline V gene, CDR1 is SGHKS and CDR2 is YYEKEE (reference sequence). The trim removed 0 bases at V and 3 bases at J, leaving 8 bases unmatched. The CDR3 is 16 residues long. The CDR3 DNA sequence: TGTGCCAGCAGCTTGGCGACGGGACAGGCAGTCTACGAGCAGTACTTC. Amino acids: CASSLATGQAVYEQYF. Full variable domain (remainder filled in from reference TRBV5-5 and TRBJ2-7): DAGVTQSPTHLIKTRGQQVTLRCSPISGHKSVSWYQQVLGQGPQFIFQYYEKEERGRGNFPDRFSARQFPNYSSELNVNALLLGDSALYLCASSLATGQAVYEQYFGPGTRLTVT.

The genes are TRBV6-7 and TRBJ1-2, with 11 bases identical to TRBD1. TRBV6-7 is placed among ORFs of uncertain function. This CDR3 has 17 residues. V lost 5 bases, J lost 6 bases, and 14 bases stayed unmatched. In nucleotides, the CDR3 is TGTGCCAGCAGTCCCAAATTGGACAGGGGGCCGAGAGATGGCTACACCTTC. Translating it yields CASSPKLDRGPRDGYTF.

This chain connects TRBV2 to TRBJ2-7; 11 bases agree with TRBD2. The germline V gene has CDR1 SNHLY and CDR2 FYNNEI. Trimming removed 4 bases from V and 4 bases from J; junction bases left unmatched: 9. This CDR3 is built from 16 residues. CDR3 in amino acids: CASSAGPGTSGYEQYF. CDR3 DNA: TGTGCCAGCAGTGCAGGGCCCGGGACTAGCGGATACGAGCAGTACTTC.

This chain links TRBV18 with TRBJ1-2; TRBD1 might be the D (5 bases). There are 15 residues in the CDR3. Per the germline V gene, CDR1 is KGHSH and CDR2 is LQKENI. V dropped 0 bases and J dropped 3 bases, with 11 bases sitting between them. The CDR3 DNA follows: TGTGCCAGCTCACCACCATCAGGGACTGACTATGGCTACACCTTC. Translating it yields CASSPPSGTDYGYTF.

The chain carries TRBV2 and TRBJ1-2, with D uncertain. Trimming removed 4 bases at V and 4 bases at J, with 19 bases between. Germline loops: CDR1 SNHLY, CDR2 FYNNEI. CDR3 length equals 16 residues. The CDR3: CASSGGFLGETYGYTF. The DNA for the CDR3 is TGTGCCAGCAGTGGTGGTTTCCTAGGCGAAACCTATGGCTACACCTTC.

The gene calls are TRBV11-2 and TRBJ2-2; the match to TRBD2 covers 9 bases. Losses at the gene ends were 2 bases for V and 5 bases for J; bases not matched to a gene: 12. The CDR3 spans 18 residues. Germline V gene lookup returns CDR1 SGHAT and CDR2 FQNNGV. The CDR3 DNA reads as TGTGCCAGCAGCTTAAATCCTAGCGGGGTCTCTTTTACCGGGGAGCTGTTTTTT. Translating gives CASSLNPSGVSFTGELFF.

The genes are TRBV15 and TRBJ1-6; TRBD1 might be the D (5 bases). CDR3 size: 13 residues. CDR1 is LNHNV and CDR2 is YYDKDF in the germline V gene (reference sequence). Deletions cut 9 bases from V and 10 bases from J, with 16 bases between. CDR3 bases: TGTGCCACTACGAGCGGGGGTTTGTCACCCCTCCACTTT. Its protein is CATTSGGLSPLHF.

The J gene is TRBJ1-2, the V gene TRBV10-3; TRBD1 agrees at 7 bases. The V gene end was trimmed by 2 bases and the J gene end by 7 bases; junction bases not matched to a gene: 10. CDR1 is ENHRY and CDR2 is SYGVKD in the germline V gene. The CDR3 is made up of 15 amino acids. The CDR3 sequence is CAISEKEGADGGYTF. CDR3 DNA sequence: TGTGCCATCAGTGAGAAAGAGGGGGCGGACGGTGGCTACACCTTC.

The J gene is TRBJ2-1, the V gene TRBV20-1; 7 positions match TRBD1. Losses at the gene ends were 3 bases for V and 2 bases for J; bases not matched to a gene: 7. The CDR3 is made up of 15 amino acids. Germline lookup yields CDR1 DFQATT and CDR2 SNEGSKA (reference sequence). CDR3 amino acids: CSASFGRGTYNEQFF. CDR3 DNA sequence: TGCAGTGCTAGTTTCGGCAGGGGGACCTACAATGAGCAGTTCTTC.

This clone was recorded only once. This chain links TRBV10-3 with TRBJ2-7; perhaps TRBD2 as D (6 bases). This CDR3 has 14 amino acids. Germline lookup yields CDR1 ENHRY and CDR2 SYGVKD. Trimming pared 3 bases from V and 3 bases from J, leaving 12 bases between. This CDR3 reads CAISDEGEVYEQYF. CDR3 DNA sequence: TGTGCCATCAGTGACGAAGGGGAGGTCTACGAGCAGTACTTC.

This clone was seen a few times. The chain combines TRBV29-1 with TRBJ2-7; 7 bases line up with TRBD1. Per germline, CDR1 SQVTM and CDR2 ANQGSEA. CDR3 length: 15 amino acids. With 3 bases clipped from V and 1 base from J, the junction kept 9 bases outside the gene matches. The CDR3 protein is CSVDNRQGASYEQYF. CDR3 sequence (DNA): TGCAGCGTTGACAATCGACAGGGAGCTTCCTACGAGCAGTACTTC.

The chain recombines TRBV27 with TRBJ1-2; 7 bases map to TRBD1. V trimming: 8 bases; J trimming: 6 bases; junction bases outside the gene matches: 15. Germline V gene sequence: CDR1 MNHEY, CDR2 SMNVEV (reference sequence). CDR3 length: 15 residues. The CDR3 nucleotides are TGTGCCAGCTCGGAGGGGGCCCCGGTCGGGGATGGCTACACCTTC. It encodes CASSEGAPVGDGYTF.

The chain couples TRBV5-5 to TRBJ1-4; 10 positions match TRBD1. The CDR3 runs to 16 residues. Trimming took 4 bases from V and 5 from J; bases not matched to a gene: 8. The germline V gene encodes CDR1 SGHKS and CDR2 YYEKEE (reference sequence). DNA for the CDR3: TGTGCCAGCAGCAAGACAGGGGGCCAGGCGAATGAAAAACTGTTTTTT. As protein: CASSKTGGQANEKLFF.

The chain couples TRBV3-1 (or the pseudogene TRBV3-2) to TRBJ1-2, with D unresolved. The CDR3 totals 12 residues. V was shortened by 4 bases and J by 12 bases, with 15 bases between the two germline ends. Looked up from germline, CDR1 is LGHDT and CDR2 is YNNKEL (reference sequence). The CDR3: CASSRAHRSHTF. In DNA form, the CDR3 reads TGTGCCAGCAGCCGCGCCCACCGCTCGCACACCTTC.

This clone was recorded once. V gene TRBV9 combines with J gene TRBJ1-2; D gene ambiguous. V gave up 3 bases and J gave up 3 bases, with 6 bases separating them. This CDR3 is built from 12 residues. Germline-derived CDR1 and CDR2 are SGDLS and YYNGEE. For the CDR3, the DNA is TGTGCCAGCAGCGGAGAGTACTATGGCTACACCTTC. Encoded protein: CASSGEYYGYTF. Supplemented by reference TRBV9 and TRBJ1-2, the full variable domain reads DSGVTQTPKHLITATGQRVTLRCSPRSGDLSVYWYQQSLDQGLQFLIQYYNGEERAKGNILERFSAQQFPDLHSELNLSSLELGDSALYFCASSGEYYGYTFGSGTRLTVV.

Here the CDR3 DNA reads TGTGCCAGCAGTTACTCGTCCCTTTCCCCCTATGGCTACACCTTC. It codes for CASSYSSLSPYGYTF. The chain joins TRBV6-5 to TRBJ1-2, with D unclear. This CDR3 is 15 amino acids long. The germline V gene has CDR1 MNHEY and CDR2 SVGAGI. V was cut by 0 bases and J by 4 bases, with 12 bases left in between.

V gene TRBV3-1 (or the pseudogene TRBV3-2) combines with J gene TRBJ1-2; D is unclear. The CDR3 loop spans 15 amino acids. Germline CDR1 and CDR2: LGHDT and YNNKEL (reference sequence). Trimming cost V 5 bases and J 8 bases, with 21 bases left between them. CDR3 sequence: CASSASWVGEGGYTF. The CDR3 nucleotides read TGTGCCAGCAGCGCCTCGTGGGTCGGGGAAGGAGGCTACACCTTC.

V is TRBV24-1 and J is TRBJ1-6; a weak D match, TRBD1 (5 bases). The V end lost 5 bases, the J end lost 6 bases, and 13 bases lay between the germline ends. This CDR3 contains 15 residues. From germline, CDR1 is KGHDR and CDR2 SFDVKD. Here the CDR3 reads CATSAQGRANSPLHF. The CDR3 DNA reads TGTGCCACCAGTGCCCAAGGCAGGGCTAATTCACCCCTCCACTTT.